This T cell receptor beta chain was documented in a study of long-term antiretroviral therapy in people with HIV. Study conclusions and caveats: Clones that expanded before ART (that is, prior to treatment) dominated the repertoire at all time points.

Notes on this clone: Its cognate antigen is unknown.

Run at survey level, the immunoSEQ assay was version v3.0. Sequencing was performed with immunoSEQ multiplex PCR; in TCRdb, only in-frame clones are kept and a portion is missing. The sample records some 14,000 clones, just over 75% being singletons. CDR1 and CDR2 from the germline V gene are ENHRY and SYGVKD. The CDR3 is made up of 13 amino acids. V was clipped by 1 base and J by 4 bases; unmatched bases: 0. The sample in question was unsorted PBMCs, obtained 1.3 years before starting antiretroviral therapy. The source of this sequence is a middle-aged man with HIV. The V gene is TRBV10-3, the J gene TRBJ1-1, with 7 bases fitting TRBD1. This CDR3 is CAISEWTGTEAFF. The DNA of the CDR3 is TGTGCCATCAGTGAGTGGACAGGCACTGAAGCTTTCTTT.